This section outlines one T cell receptor (beta chain) sequence together with its context. Its antigen is currently unknown. Method: immunoSEQ multiplex PCR; TCRdb's copy keeps in-frame clones and lacks some. In the table there are fewer than 180,000 clones, approximately 92% of which are singletons. The CDR3 sequence is 14 residues long. From germline, CDR1 is ENHRY and CDR2 SYGVKD. The V and J ends lost 7 bases and 0 bases respectively, with 13 bases between them. The analysis combined second doses at about 4 or about 12 weeks. This specimen belongs to a study of T cell responses to AZD1222 COVID-19 vaccine. Study observations and caveats: It should be noted that donors were predominantly white British and more often female, and clonal diversity was possibly underestimated.

This material consisted of peripheral blood, taken 28 days after the second AZD1222 dose. The gene calls are TRBV10-3 and TRBJ2-7; no reliable D call. The sequence derives from an adult who received the AZD1222 COVID-19 vaccine. CDR3 residues: CAITRDTSSYEQYF. The CDR3 DNA reads TGTGCCATCACCCGTGACACGAGCTCCTACGAGCAGTACTTC.